This T cell receptor beta chain was retrieved from a study of cytomegalovirus exposure and HLA in healthy donors. The study's findings and limits: Per a prior analysis, the majority of TCR beta V segments were productive roughly 87% or roughly 30% of the time.

The CDR3 totals 16 residues. The V end was cut by 1 base, the J end by 2 bases, with 14 bases between. The V gene's germline CDR1 is SEHNR and CDR2 FQNEAQ (reference sequence). In the case of this clone: Its specificity is not known.

Both 60 Vbeta primers and 13 Jbeta primers went into the PCR. The protocol was immunoSEQ multiplex PCR, while the TCRdb copy is restricted to in-frame clones and leaves out a portion. The data contain 70,000 to 75,000 clones, 60% to 80% of them seen just once; the ten biggest clones take up roughly 12%. Donors in the study were healthy people who gave bone marrow. The clonotype originates from a woman between 35 and 50 years old in good health and CMV-seropositive. The chain employs TRBV7-9 and TRBJ1-2; D call uncertain. Material: PBMCs. The CDR3 bases are TGTGCCAGCAGCTTAGATGAGCAACAGTCCAACTATGGCTACACCTTC. It encodes CASSLDEQQSNYGYTF. Looking up the rest from reference TRBV7-9 and TRBJ1-2 gives the full variable domain: DTGVSQNPRHKITKRGQNVTFRCDPISEHNRLYWYRQTLGQGPEFLTYFQNEAQLEKSRLLSDRFSAERPKGSFSTLEIQRTEQGDSAMYLCASSLDEQQSNYGYTFGSGTRLTVV.